The sequence of this T cell receptor beta chain was determined in a study of OX40 agonist ivuxolimab in advanced cancers. Overall study context: Among those enrolled, mean age was about 60 years (range about 23 to 79) and roughly 84% were male. Earlier anti-PD-1, anti-PD-L1 or anti-CTLA-4 therapy was permitted; over 35% had received some. Study observations and caveats: Low normalized T-cell clonal expansion was also seen in some nonresponders. Dose levels from 0.1 to 3.0 mg/kg saw CD4+ and CD8+ blood T cells expand clonally by week 6.

Deletions cut 7 bases from V and 3 bases from J, with 16 bases between. Germline CDR1 and CDR2: MNHNS and SASEGT. There are 15 residues in the CDR3. A word on this clone: Its matching antigen is unknown.

Clones were read by immunoSEQ multiplex PCR, and TCRdb kept only the in-frame ones, dropping some. The sample lists fewer than 90,000 clones; approximately 80% were seen once. The receptor's source is an adult with an advanced solid tumor such as melanoma, head and neck, liver or kidney cancer. The chain recombines TRBV6-1 with TRBJ1-5; D is perhaps TRBD1 (5 bases). The sequencing used CD4+ or CD8+ T cells sorted from blood, collected in a trial of the OX40 agonist ivuxolimab. CDR3 in DNA: TGTGCCAGCACTCAGACAGCTCCTCTCAATCAGCCCCAGCATTTT. Protein product: CASTQTAPLNQPQHF.